This T cell receptor (beta chain) was sequenced for a study of T cell responses to AZD1222 COVID-19 vaccine. Study results and caveats: Seropositive AZD1222 recipients at baseline numbered only 5 to 7. Close to half of spike-specific TCRs reportedly recognize unmutated variant regions. The donor cohort was predominantly white British with a female majority, and clonal diversity may have been underestimated. At 160-218 and 743-854, vaccine-associated CD4 TCRs were dominant, and they spanned spike.

This CDR3 is built from 18 residues. With 10 bases clipped from V and 3 bases from J, the junction kept 22 bases outside the gene matches. Germline V gives CDR1 ENHRY, CDR2 SYGVKD. Of note for this clone: Its antigen remains unknown.

Here immunoSEQ multiplex PCR was the method, and the copy in TCRdb shows in-frame clones only, minus some. The sample yields under 95,000 clones, about 90% seen once. The sequence derives from an adult who received the AZD1222 COVID-19 vaccine. The sequencing used peripheral blood, collected 28 days after the second AZD1222 dose. This chain uses TRBV10-3 with TRBJ1-1; TRBD1 agrees at 8 bases. CDR3 coding DNA: TGTGCCACCCAGGGTCGGCAGGGGGCTCTGGTGTTGGACACTGAAGCTTTCTTT. Protein sequence: CATQGRQGALVLDTEAFF.